This record looks at one T cell receptor beta chain sequence and its context. Its antigen remains undetermined. No much larger clone is present one base from it, and per-base qualities are unavailable. Looking up the germline V gene (reference sequence) yields CDR1 LNHNV and CDR2 YYDKDF. V lost 2 bases and J lost 4 bases; the stretch between them is 20 bases long. The cysteine opens and the phenylalanine closes a CDR3 of 17 amino acids. CDR3 DNA is the only sequence kept; it has 51 bases, read in frame from the first base. TCR beta CDR3 regions were amplified from genomic DNA with the immunoSEQ assay, a bias-controlled multiplex PCR using V- and J-specific primers. A second PCR step added a proprietary barcode and Illumina adapter sequences to the CDR3 amplicons. An Illumina MiSeq instrument was used for sequencing of the CDR3 libraries. The original pipeline was this. immunoSEQ Analyzer 3.0 was used for export and quality control, with R Bioconductor and Immunarch used for downstream analyses. Only productive rearrangements in the normalized downsampled data set were used to calculate repertoire metrics. Pathologically expanded clonotypes were defined as those larger than 5 templates in the normalized cohort. The Inverse Simpson Index was used to measure repertoire diversity. The non-normalized data set was used for CMV-specificity analyses so that all clonotypes could be captured. What TCRdb holds here is the immuneACCESS table cut down to in-frame rearrangements. Part of the clones is not present; checked against another copy, under half of the missing clones reflect an unresolved V gene, and the others are unexplained. V, J and clone size derive from that table, while D and trimming were established from the DNA sequence. The sample has some 35,000 clones on record, roughly 94% of them singletons. The ten most abundant clones make up roughly 1.6% of the sample.

This specimen's time point label, per the study, means: recipient sample about 28 days before transplant, after cytoreduction. Blood from recipients was drawn about 28 days before transplant and again at days 30, 100 and 180 after transplant. Nuclei Lysis Solution was used to extract genomic DNA from fresh or cryopreserved unfractionated peripheral blood mononuclear cells. This sample is part of a study of T cell clonotyping in hematopoietic cell transplantation (dated by TCRdb to the early 2020s). In the study overall: Pretransplant samples from recipients were collected after cytoreduction. The study collected some 150 blood samples from approximately 32 consecutive transplant recipients and their related donors. Patient recruitment ran from late 2015 to early 2017, and follow-up continued until September 2020 or death.

What the work shows at the level of the full study, not this receptor alone: Sample size was limited, and cells were not sorted, so CD4 and CD8 repertoire contributions could not be separated. Only a small fraction of recipient repertoires overlapped donor repertoires, with over 97% appearing de novo at the given depth. Broader posttransplant TCR repertoire diversity was predicted by donor and pretransplant recipient Inverse Simpson Index values. Recipient TCR diversity fell after transplant, with pathologically expanded clonotypes rising progressively from day 30 to day 180.

This receptor was identified in a man aged 40-49 years with chronic myeloid leukemia. Some clones in this sample may be carry-over from other donors' samples. The chain is assembled from TRBV15 and TRBJ1-2; the D segment could be TRBD1, given 5 matching bases. The material was peripheral blood mononuclear cells, obtained before stem cell transplant. CDR3 reads: CATSRKGSNPGGYGYTF. The base sequence is TGTGCCACCAGCAGAAAGGGGTCCAACCCGGGCGGCTATGGCTACACCTTC.